Below, 25 T cell receptor beta chains from the same sample are listed, as sequenced in a study of T cells in Graves' hyperthyroidism and ophthalmopathy. The investigators amplified TCR beta CDR3 regions from RNA transcripts. The TCR CDR3 was amplified in a first-round RT-PCR using the HTBI primer set. TCRdb re-derived calls from the multiplex PCR reads in MiXCR, one entry per CDR3 protein. The repertoire includes approximately 530,000 distinct CDR3 sequences, about 20% of them detected once, and around 50% sits in the top ten. The specimen sequenced was blood. These receptors were taken from a man aged 35-49 years with Graves' ophthalmopathy.

The chain has TRBV15 and TRBJ2-7; 10 positions match TRBD2. This CDR3 comprises 20 residues. V trimming: 0 bases; J trimming: 6 bases; junction bases outside the gene matches: 20. Germline CDR1 and CDR2: LNHNV and YYDKDF (reference sequence). CDR3 in amino acids: CATSRDRYSGRIGVFGEQYF. CDR3 DNA: TGTGCCACCAGCAGAGATCGCTATAGCGGGAGGATTGGTGTCTTTGGCGAGCAGTACTTC.

The V call is TRBV5-1, the J call TRBJ1-6; 9 bases line up with TRBD1. The CDR3 runs 14 residues. V shed 2 bases, J shed 13 bases, and the junction held 7 bases outside the gene matches. Per the germline V gene, CDR1 is SGHRS and CDR2 is YFSETQ. The CDR3 sequence: CASSFGQGSGPLHF. CDR3 bases: TGCGCCAGCAGCTTTGGACAGGGGTCCGGTCCCCTCCACTTT.

In this sample, this clonotype turned up many times. The chain is built from TRBV28 and TRBJ2-7; 7 bases agree with TRBD2. The CDR3 is 14 residues long. Germline V CDR1 and CDR2: MDHEN, SYDVKM. Trimming cost V 2 bases and J 1 base; bases outside gene matches: 2. The CDR3 is CASSLTSASYEQYF. The CDR3, as DNA: TGTGCCAGCAGTTTAACTAGCGCATCCTACGAGCAGTACTTC.

A few counts support this clonotype. J is TRBJ1-1 and V is TRBV6-1; D possibly corresponds to TRBD1 (6 bases). Germline lookup yields CDR1 MNHNS and CDR2 SASEGT. The V gene lost 6 bases and the J gene lost 5 bases, with 16 bases spanning the gap. This CDR3 has 14 amino acids. For the CDR3, the DNA is TGTGCCAGCAGATTCCTCAGGGGAGGGACTGAAGCTTTCTTT. Its translation is CASRFLRGGTEAFF.

This clonotype was seen a few times. The chain recombines TRBV12-3 or TRBV12-4 with TRBJ2-6; D is unclear. Trimming left V 5 bases short and J 0 bases short, with 8 bases between. The CDR3 is 15 amino acids. The CDR3 reads CASSRDNSGANVLTF. The CDR3 nucleotides read TGTGCCAGCAGTAGAGATAACTCTGGGGCCAACGTCCTGACTTTC.

J is TRBJ1-1 and V is TRBV2; a possible D gene is TRBD1 (5 bases). The germline V and J ends were trimmed by 0 bases and 8 bases, with 13 bases remaining between them. This CDR3 has 14 residues. From germline, CDR1 is SNHLY and CDR2 FYNNEI. The CDR3 coding sequence is TGTGCCAGCAGTGAAGCGCTTAGGGGAACCGAAGCTTTCTTT. This translates into CASSEALRGTEAFF.

The gene calls are TRBV2 and TRBJ2-7; weak D call: TRBD1 (5 bases). Between the trimmed V and J ends, which lost 6 bases and 1 base, there was a span of 16 bases. The V gene's germline CDR1 is SNHLY and CDR2 FYNNEI. The CDR3 contains 15 residues. Here the CDR3 reads CASRLRELGSYEQYF. The CDR3 region has the DNA TGTGCCAGCAGGCTCAGGGAATTGGGATCCTACGAGCAGTACTTC.

This clonotype has more than one count but fewer than ten. This chain connects TRBV13 to TRBJ2-2; 7 bases match TRBD1. The CDR3 has 15 amino acids. The V and J ends lost 3 bases and 7 bases, in that order; junction bases with no gene match: 8. In germline, CDR1 is PRHDT, CDR2 FYEKMQ (reference sequence). CDR3 nucleotide sequence: TGTGCCAGCAGCTTGGGGCAGACAGGGCACGGGGAGCTGTTTTTT. Its translation is CASSLGQTGHGELFF. Based on the CDR3 plus reference TRBV13 and TRBJ2-2, the full variable domain is AAGVIQSPRHLIKEKRETATLKCYPIPRHDTVYWYQQGPGQDPQFLISFYEKMQSDKGSIPDRFSAQQFSDYHSELNMSSLELGDSALYFCASSLGQTGHGELFFGEGSRLTVL.

The genes are TRBV6-6 and TRBJ2-3; D remains ambiguous. Germline V gene data show CDR1 as MNHNY and CDR2 as SVGAGI (reference sequence). This CDR3 is built from 12 residues. Trimming took off 2 bases at V and 8 bases at J, with 8 bases between the two ends. DNA of the CDR3: TGTGCCAGCAGTTACCCGGCCGGTACGCAGTATTTT. This gives the protein CASSYPAGTQYF.

This clonotype was counted ten times or more. The CDR3 DNA sequence: TGTGCCAGCAGTGGGGACTCCCGGAGGGAGTTCTTC. The encoded protein is CASSGDSRREFF. The rearrangement links TRBV2 to TRBJ2-1; D might be TRBD2 (6 bases). V gave up 4 bases and J gave up 14 bases, with 15 bases separating them. Germline values: CDR1 SNHLY, CDR2 FYNNEI. This CDR3 has 12 amino acids.

The chain joins TRBV12-3 or TRBV12-4 to TRBJ2-1; D is ambiguous. Trimming stripped 6 bases from V and 4 bases from J, with 7 bases between. This CDR3 is 12 amino acids long. In nucleotides, the CDR3 is TGTGCCAGCAGAGGCCGATACAATGAGCAGTTCTTC. This codes for CASRGRYNEQFF.

The chain is built from TRBV30 and TRBJ2-6; D not resolved. This CDR3 contains 16 residues. CDR1 GTSNPN and CDR2 SVGIG come from the germline V gene (reference sequence). The V and J ends lost 3 bases and 1 base respectively, with 13 bases between them. CDR3 bases: TGTGCCTGGAGACCTCTGATGGGGTCTGGGGCCAACGTCCTGACTTTC. As protein: CAWRPLMGSGANVLTF.

The chain's CDR3 is CASSLTWTEAFF. CDR3 nucleotide sequence: TGTGCCAGCAGTTTAACTTGGACTGAAGCTTTCTTT. The chain recombines TRBV28 with TRBJ1-1, with D uncertain. The CDR3 covers 12 residues. Between the trimmed V and J ends, which lost 2 bases and 5 bases, there was a span of 6 bases. CDR1 MDHEN and CDR2 SYDVKM come from the germline V gene.

This clonotype appeared many times. The gene calls are TRBV12-3 or TRBV12-4 and TRBJ2-7; D may be TRBD1 (5 bases). This CDR3 region has 16 residues. Trimming removed 6 bases at V and 2 bases at J, with 20 bases between. CDR3 sequence: CASSPGMGNHPYEQYF. For the CDR3, the DNA is TGTGCCAGCAGCCCAGGGATGGGAAACCATCCCTACGAGCAGTACTTC.

The chain links TRBV12-5 to TRBJ2-7; no definite D call. The CDR3 covers 15 residues. The V end was cut by 5 bases, the J end by 3 bases, with 17 bases between. In germline, CDR1 is LGHNT, CDR2 FRNRAP. CDR3 protein: CASGPLGPLRYEQYF. The CDR3 DNA reads TGTGCTAGTGGTCCCCTCGGGCCCCTTCGCTACGAGCAGTACTTC.

The chain joins TRBV10-1 to TRBJ2-5; D is unclear. Germline V gives CDR1 WNHNN, CDR2 SYGVQD (reference sequence). The CDR3 runs to 12 residues. V shed 1 base and J shed 7 bases, with 7 bases lying between them. The CDR3 DNA is TGCGCCAGCAGTGAGTACAGCAGGACCCAGTACTTC. This encodes CASSEYSRTQYF.

Turning to this clonotype: A much larger clone is a single base away; this may be a read error. The chain recombines TRBV20-1 with TRBJ1-1; D not resolved. V gave up 1 base and J gave up 7 bases, with 10 bases separating them. Germline loops: CDR1 DFQATT, CDR2 SNEGSKA (reference sequence). The CDR3 is 12 residues long. The chain's CDR3 is CSARGRDFEAFF. Here the CDR3 DNA reads TGCAGTGCTAGAGGTCGTGACTTTGAAGCTTTCTTT.

About this clonotype: A much larger clone lies one base from this, so it may be a read error. The chain links TRBV12-3 or TRBV12-4 to TRBJ2-7; 7 bases map to TRBD2. This CDR3 comprises 15 residues. In DNA, the CDR3 is TGTGCCAGTCAATTGGGGGGGGGACCTACCTACGAGCAGCACTTC. Translated: CASQLGGGPTYEQHF.

The chain's CDR3 is CASSPPGRTGELFF. The CDR3 DNA sequence: TGTGCCAGCAGTCCCCCAGGAAGGACCGGGGAGCTGTTTTTT. The V call is TRBV7-2, the J call TRBJ2-2; D call uncertain. Trimming took 6 bases from V and 5 from J, leaving 13 bases between them. CDR1 and CDR2 from the germline V gene are SGHTA and FQGNSA. The CDR3 contains 14 residues.

The chain is built from TRBV15 and TRBJ1-1; D not certain. Germline V CDR1 and CDR2: LNHNV, YYDKDF (reference sequence). The CDR3 covers 15 residues. Trimming took off 5 bases at V and 7 bases at J, with 20 bases between the two ends. CDR3 in amino acids: CATSRTKTDDFEAFF. In nucleotides, the CDR3 is TGTGCCACCAGCCGGACCAAGACGGACGACTTTGAAGCTTTCTTT.

This clonotype was seen a handful of times. The chain employs TRBV4-1 and TRBJ1-5; D unresolved. The germline CDR1 and CDR2 sequences are MGHRA and YSYEKL. The CDR3 covers 13 residues. V was cut by 4 bases and J by 7 bases, with 11 bases left in between. CDR3 in amino acids: CASSPNINQPQHF. The CDR3 DNA follows: TGCGCCAGCAGCCCAAATATCAACCAGCCCCAGCATTTT.

The genes are TRBV6-2 or TRBV6-3 and TRBJ2-1, with 11 bases fitting TRBD2. The CDR3 has 20 amino acids. The V gene's germline CDR1 is MNHEY and CDR2 SVGEGT. J lost 0 bases, V lost 5 bases, and 15 bases had no gene match. This CDR3 reads CASSTARGSGRANSYNEQFF. CDR3 nucleotide sequence: TGTGCCAGCAGTACAGCCCGGGGTAGCGGGAGGGCCAACTCCTACAATGAGCAGTTCTTC.

The V gene is TRBV4-1, the J gene TRBJ1-2; 7 bases are a match to TRBD1. The CDR3 totals 15 residues. V was pared by 3 bases and J by 2 bases, with 6 bases of the junction left unmatched. Germline V gene sequence: CDR1 MGHRA, CDR2 YSYEKL. Here the CDR3 DNA reads TGCGCCAGCAGCCAGTCACAGGGGTCAAACTATGGCTACACCTTC. This sequence encodes CASSQSQGSNYGYTF.

The chain carries TRBV7-9 and TRBJ2-1; TRBD1 aligns across 10 bases. The germline V gene has CDR1 SEHNR and CDR2 FQNEAQ (reference sequence). The CDR3 is 16 residues long. The junction had 5 bases not matched to a gene; V was cut back by 4 bases and J by 2 bases. CDR3 bases: TGTGCCAGCAGCTCAGGGACAGGGGACGCCTACAATGAGCAGTTCTTC. Encoded protein: CASSSGTGDAYNEQFF.

This clonotype occurred a few times. J is TRBJ2-5 and V is TRBV20-1, with 8 bases identical to TRBD1. The J segment lost 3 bases and the V segment lost 3 bases, leaving 9 bases of the junction unmatched. This CDR3 region has 15 residues. CDR1 DFQATT and CDR2 SNEGSKA come from the germline V gene (reference sequence). The CDR3: CSASPLGQEKETQYF. In nucleotides, the CDR3 is TGCAGTGCTAGTCCCCTGGGACAGGAAAAAGAGACCCAGTACTTC.